This T cell receptor (beta chain) emerged from a study of blood T cells in healthy people across ages. CDR1 is DFQATT, CDR2 SNEGSKA, per germline (reference sequence). This CDR3 comprises 17 residues. Alongside a J-beta primer mix, a sample-barcoded 5' primer served in a second PCR lasting about 7 to 12 cycles. TCRdb analysed the 5' RACE reads with MiXCR anew, one entry per CDR3 protein. The table includes more than 650,000 distinct CDR3 sequences, approximately 22% detected once. RNA extraction gave at least 5.5 micrograms of total RNA per sample. The receptor was derived from a man in his 70s in good health. This chain links TRBV20-1 with TRBJ2-1; 7 nucleotides align to TRBD1. TRBJ2-5 matches the DNA end more closely, so the J call is doubtful. The material sequenced was blood. The CDR3 coding sequence is TGCAGTGCTAGAACAAAAGAGGGACCCCCAGGGGGAGAGACCCAGTACTTC. This encodes CSARTKEGPPGGETQYF.